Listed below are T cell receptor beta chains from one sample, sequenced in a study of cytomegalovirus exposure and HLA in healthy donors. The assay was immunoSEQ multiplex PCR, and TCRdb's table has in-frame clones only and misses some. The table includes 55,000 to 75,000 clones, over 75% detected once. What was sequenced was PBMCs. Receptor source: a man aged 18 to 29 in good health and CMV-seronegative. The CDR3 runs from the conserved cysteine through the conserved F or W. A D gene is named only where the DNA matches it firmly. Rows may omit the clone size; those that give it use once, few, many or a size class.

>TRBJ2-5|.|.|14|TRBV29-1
CSVQRASAQETQYF
TGCAGCGTCCAACGGGCTAGCGCGCAAGAGACCCAGTACTTC
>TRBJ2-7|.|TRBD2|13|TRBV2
CASSTGLAGEQYF
TGTGCCAGCAGTACCGGACTAGCGGGAGAGCAGTACTTC
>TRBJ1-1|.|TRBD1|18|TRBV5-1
CASSLAGTGGSSDTEAFF
TGCGCCAGCAGCTTGGCCGGGACAGGCGGGTCGTCGGACACTGAAGCTTTCTTT
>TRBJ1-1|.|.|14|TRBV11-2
CASSLEGVGTEAFF
TGTGCCAGCAGCTTAGAAGGGGTGGGGACTGAAGCTTTCTTT
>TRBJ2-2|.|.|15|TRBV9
CASSVPGLDTGELFF
TGTGCCAGCAGCGTACCGGGGTTAGACACCGGGGAGCTGTTTTTT
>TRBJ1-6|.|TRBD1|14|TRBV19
CASMTGGLYSPLHF
TGTGCCAGTATGACAGGGGGCCTGTATTCACCCCTCCACTTT
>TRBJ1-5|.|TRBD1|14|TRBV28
CASSLGTGNQPQHF
TGTGCCAGCAGTTTAGGGACAGGCAATCAGCCCCAGCATTTT
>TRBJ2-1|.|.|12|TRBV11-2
CASSPSYNEQFF
TGTGCCAGCAGCCCTTCTTACAATGAGCAGTTCTTC
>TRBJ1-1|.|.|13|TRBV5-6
CASSLHSGEGAFF
TGTGCCAGCAGCCTGCACTCGGGAGAGGGGGCTTTCTTT
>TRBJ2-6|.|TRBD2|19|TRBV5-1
CASSLGEGSGSGGANVLTF
TGCGCCAGCAGCTTGGGGGAGGGGTCTGGATCGGGTGGGGCCAACGTCCTGACTTTC
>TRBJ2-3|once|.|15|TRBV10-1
CASSGGDSYTDTQYF
TGCGCCAGCAGCGGGGGGGACAGCTACACAGATACGCAGTATTTT
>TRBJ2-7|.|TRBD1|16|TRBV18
CASSPLYGTGVHEQYF
TGTGCCAGCTCACCACTATACGGGACAGGGGTCCACGAGCAGTACTTC
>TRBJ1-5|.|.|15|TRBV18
CASSLSILSDQPQHF
TGTGCCAGCTCTCTCAGTATATTATCAGATCAGCCCCAGCATTTT
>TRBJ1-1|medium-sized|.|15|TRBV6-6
CASSLAPLEGTEAFF
TGTGCCAGCAGCCTCGCCCCGTTAGAGGGCACTGAAGCTTTCTTT
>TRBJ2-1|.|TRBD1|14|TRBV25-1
CASSTNRGSNEQFF
TGTGCCAGCAGTACTAACAGGGGTTCCAATGAGCAGTTCTTC
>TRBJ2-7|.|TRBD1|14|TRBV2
CASRRDRVSYEQYF
TGTGCCAGCAGGCGGGACAGGGTATCCTACGAGCAGTACTTC
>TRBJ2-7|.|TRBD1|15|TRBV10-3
CAISERGQGSHEQYF
TGTGCCATCAGTGAGAGGGGACAGGGGAGCCACGAGCAGTACTTC
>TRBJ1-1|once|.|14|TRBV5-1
CASSSGNMNTEAFF
TGCGCCAGCAGCTCGGGGAACATGAACACTGAAGCTTTCTTT
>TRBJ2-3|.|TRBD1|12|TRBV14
CASSSQDRVRYF
TGTGCCAGCAGCTCTCAAGACAGGGTTCGGTATTTT
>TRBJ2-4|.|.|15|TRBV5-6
CASSLDNLAKNIQYF
TGTGCCAGCAGCTTAGACAATTTAGCCAAAAACATTCAGTACTTC
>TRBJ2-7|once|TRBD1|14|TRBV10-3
CAISEGTGTYEQYF
TGTGCCATCAGTGAGGGGACAGGGACCTACGAGCAGTACTTC
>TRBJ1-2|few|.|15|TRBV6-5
CASSYSLGGRSGYTF
TGTGCCAGCAGTTACTCGTTAGGAGGGAGAAGTGGCTACACCTTC
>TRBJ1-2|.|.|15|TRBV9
CASSVYGGTDNGYTF
TGTGCCAGCAGCGTATATGGGGGCACCGATAATGGCTACACCTTC
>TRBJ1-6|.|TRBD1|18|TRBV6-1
CASSDRTGASSYNSPLHF
TGTGCCAGCAGTGACCGGACAGGCGCATCCTCCTATAATTCACCCCTCCACTTT
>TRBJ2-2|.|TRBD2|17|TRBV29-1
CSGVGLAGGRGTGELFF
TGCAGCGGTGTGGGCCTAGCGGGGGGGCGGGGGACCGGGGAGCTGTTTTTT
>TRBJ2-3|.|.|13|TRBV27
CASSGQGFDTQYF
TGTGCCAGCAGTGGGCAGGGTTTCGATACGCAGTATTTT
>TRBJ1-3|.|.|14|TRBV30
CAWKWAFSGNTIYF
TGTGCCTGGAAGTGGGCCTTCTCTGGAAACACCATATATTTT
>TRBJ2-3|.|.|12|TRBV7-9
CASSLSPDTQYF
TGTGCCAGCAGCTTATCTCCGGATACGCAGTATTTT
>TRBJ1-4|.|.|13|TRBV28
CASRRTIYEKLFF
TGTGCCAGCAGAAGGACAATTTATGAAAAACTGTTTTTT
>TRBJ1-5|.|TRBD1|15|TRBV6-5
CASSVDRRFRGAQHF
TGTGCCAGCAGTGTGGACAGGCGATTCAGGGGGGCCCAGCATTTT
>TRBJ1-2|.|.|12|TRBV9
CASSPSGYGYTF
TGTGCCAGCAGCCCCTCGGGATATGGCTACACCTTC
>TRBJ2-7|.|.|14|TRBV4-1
CASSQVVSGYEQYF
TGCGCCAGCAGCCAAGTAGTGAGCGGCTACGAGCAGTACTTC
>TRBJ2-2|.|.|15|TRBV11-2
CASSLRTRDTGELFF
TGTGCCAGCAGCTTAAGAACCAGGGACACCGGGGAGCTGTTTTTT
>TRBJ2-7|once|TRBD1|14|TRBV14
CASSRTGDRGEQYF
TGTGCCAGCAGCCGGACAGGGGACCGGGGCGAGCAGTACTTC
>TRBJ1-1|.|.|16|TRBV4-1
CASSQDPGTIHHEAFF
TGCGCCAGCAGCCAAGACCCCGGGACAATACACCATGAAGCTTTCTTT
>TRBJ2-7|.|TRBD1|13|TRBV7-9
CASSWTGEYEQYF
TGTGCCAGCAGCTGGACAGGGGAATACGAGCAGTACTTC
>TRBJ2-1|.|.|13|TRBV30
CAWSVDGGNEQFF
TGTGCCTGGAGTGTAGACGGAGGGAATGAGCAGTTCTTC
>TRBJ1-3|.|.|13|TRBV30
CASRSAPGNTIYF
TGTGCCTCAAGGAGCGCCCCTGGAAACACCATATATTTT
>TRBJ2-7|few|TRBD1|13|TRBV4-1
CASSPGQGDEQYF
TGCGCCAGCAGCCCGGGACAGGGAGACGAGCAGTACTTC
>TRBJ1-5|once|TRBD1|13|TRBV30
CAWTQGANQPQHF
TGTGCCTGGACCCAGGGGGCGAATCAGCCCCAGCATTTT
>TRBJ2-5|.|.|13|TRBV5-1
CASSLPSQETQYF
TGCGCCAGCAGCTTGCCTAGCCAAGAGACCCAGTACTTC
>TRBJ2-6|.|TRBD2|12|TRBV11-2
CASSLGGRARTF
TGTGCCAGCAGCTTAGGGGGGAGGGCGAGAACTTTC
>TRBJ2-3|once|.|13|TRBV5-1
CASKTRSADTQYF
TGCGCCAGCAAGACCAGGTCGGCAGATACGCAGTATTTT
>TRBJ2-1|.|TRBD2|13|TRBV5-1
CASSFSGGGEQFF
TGCGCCAGCAGCTTCAGCGGGGGAGGCGAGCAGTTCTTC
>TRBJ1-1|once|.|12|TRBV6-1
CASSSGNTEAFF
TGTGCCAGCAGTTCGGGGAACACTGAAGCTTTCTTT
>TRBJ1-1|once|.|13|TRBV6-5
CASSQISNTEAFF
TGTGCCAGCAGCCAAATTTCGAACACTGAAGCTTTCTTT
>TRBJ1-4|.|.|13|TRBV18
CASSADRNEKLFF
TGTGCCAGCTCCGCGGACAGAAATGAAAAACTGTTTTTT
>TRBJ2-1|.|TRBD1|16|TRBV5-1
CASSRGDRGPYNEQFF
TGCGCCAGCAGCAGGGGGGACAGGGGGCCGTACAATGAGCAGTTCTTC
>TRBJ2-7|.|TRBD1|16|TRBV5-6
CASSLAGTGSSYEQYF
TGTGCCAGCAGCTTGGCCGGGACAGGGAGCTCCTACGAGCAGTACTTC
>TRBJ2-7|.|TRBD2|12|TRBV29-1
CSVDVGGYEQYF
TGCAGCGTTGACGTGGGGGGGTACGAGCAGTACTTC
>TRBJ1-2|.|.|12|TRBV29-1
CSVERTPGGYTF
TGCAGCGTGGAGAGAACCCCTGGCGGCTACACCTTC
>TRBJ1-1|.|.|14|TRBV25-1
CASSFSGGNTEAFF
TGTGCCAGCAGTTTTTCGGGGGGGAACACTGAAGCTTTCTTT
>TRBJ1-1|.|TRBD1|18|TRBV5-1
CASSLGTGPAPWNTEAFF
TGCGCCAGCAGCTTGGGGACAGGCCCAGCTCCCTGGAACACTGAAGCTTTCTTT